The sequence of this TCR beta chain was determined in a study of CD8+CD57+ T cells in acquired aplastic anemia. Study-level findings and limits: The study found no significant CD8+ Simpson's diversity difference between patients and controls.

The CDR3 runs 13 residues. V was cut by 4 bases and J by 10 bases, with 14 bases left in between. CDR1 is ENHRY, CDR2 SYGVKD, per germline. Genomic DNA constituted the template upon which TCR beta VDJ and CDR3 profiling was performed. Using its own MiXCR run on the reads, TCRdb lists one record per CDR3 protein. The sample shows some 200,000 distinct CDR3 sequences, nearly 50% of them seen only once. As regards this clonotype: Its specificity is not known.

Patients chosen for sequencing had shown CD8+CD57+ cell expansion by flow cytometry. Material for sequencing was sorted CD4+, CD8+, or CD8+CD57+ T cells (not recorded which) from PBMCs. The genes are TRBV10-3 and TRBJ2-1; no reliable D call. The clonotype originates from a human donor with aplastic anemia. CDR3 nucleotides: TGTGCCATCAGTGGATCGACGGTCGGAGAGCAGTTCTTC. This sequence encodes CAISGSTVGEQFF.